Listed below are T cell receptor beta chains from one sample, sequenced in a study of blood T cell repertoires in COVID-19. The protocol was immunoSEQ multiplex PCR, while the TCRdb copy is restricted to in-frame clones and leaves out a portion. The sample shows roughly 390,000 clones, 85% of them seen only once. Sequencing was carried out using peripheral blood. The receptors derive from a woman aged 18-30 years with acute or convalescent COVID-19. Each CDR3 is given with its conserved first and last residue.

TRBV2,14,TRBJ2-1,CASGGLAGPDEQFF
TRBV18,20,TRBJ2-6,CASSPPYTGTGTTGANVLTF
TRBV9,17,TRBJ1-1,CASSHLKTGRRDTEAFF
TRBV18,15,TRBJ1-1,CASSPTGGMNTEAFF
TRBV29-1,14,TRBJ2-1,CSVEPLVVYDEQFF
TRBV3-1/TRBV3-2,13,TRBJ1-2,CASSLTNGYGYTF
TRBV13,18,TRBJ2-3,CASSSPSGSGGAADTQYF
TRBV18,16,TRBJ2-2,CASSPQDRFGTGELFF
TRBV5-1,14,TRBJ1-1,CASSPNAWGRGAFF
TRBV6-5,13,TRBJ1-3,CAADISSGNTIYF